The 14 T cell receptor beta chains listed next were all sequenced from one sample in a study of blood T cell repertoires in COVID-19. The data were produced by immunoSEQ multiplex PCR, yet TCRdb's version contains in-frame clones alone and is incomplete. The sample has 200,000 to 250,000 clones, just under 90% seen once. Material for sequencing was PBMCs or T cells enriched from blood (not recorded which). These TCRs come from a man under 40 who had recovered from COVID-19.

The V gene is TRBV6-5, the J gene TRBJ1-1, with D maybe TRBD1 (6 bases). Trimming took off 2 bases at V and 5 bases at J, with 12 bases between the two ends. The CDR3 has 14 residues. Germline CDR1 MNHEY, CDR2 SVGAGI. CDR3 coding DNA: TGTGCCAGCAGTTACGGACAGCCAGGTACTGAAGCTTTCTTT. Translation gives CASSYGQPGTEAFF.

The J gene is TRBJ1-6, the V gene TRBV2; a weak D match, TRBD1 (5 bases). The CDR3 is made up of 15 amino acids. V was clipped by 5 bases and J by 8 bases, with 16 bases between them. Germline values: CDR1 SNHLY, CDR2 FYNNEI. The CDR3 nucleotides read TGTGCCAGCAGTCTGGGTGGGGGGACGGATTCACCCCTCCACTTT. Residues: CASSLGGGTDSPLHF.

The CDR3 nucleotides read TGTGCCAGCAGCTTAGGAGGACAGGGGCGAATCCAAGAGACCCAGTACTTC. The encoded protein is CASSLGGQGRIQETQYF. This chain joins TRBV7-9 and TRBJ2-5, with 9 positions matching TRBD1. The V segment lost 1 base and the J segment 1 base; nucleotides outside the gene matches: 7. The CDR3 is made up of 17 amino acids. The germline CDR1 and CDR2 sequences are SEHNR and FQNEAQ (reference sequence).

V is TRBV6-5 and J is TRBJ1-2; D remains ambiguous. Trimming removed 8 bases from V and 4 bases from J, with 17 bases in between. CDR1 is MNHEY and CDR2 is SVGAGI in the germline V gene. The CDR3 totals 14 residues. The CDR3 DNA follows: TGTGCCAGCGACCCAAGGTACGGGTCCTATGGCTACACCTTC. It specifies CASDPRYGSYGYTF.

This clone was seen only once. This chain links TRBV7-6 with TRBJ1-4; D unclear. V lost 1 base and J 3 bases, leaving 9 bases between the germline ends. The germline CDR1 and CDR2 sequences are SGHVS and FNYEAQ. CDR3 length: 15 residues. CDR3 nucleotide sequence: TGTGCCAGCAGCTTAGAGGCCGACTCTAATGAAAAACTGTTTTTT. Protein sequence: CASSLEADSNEKLFF.

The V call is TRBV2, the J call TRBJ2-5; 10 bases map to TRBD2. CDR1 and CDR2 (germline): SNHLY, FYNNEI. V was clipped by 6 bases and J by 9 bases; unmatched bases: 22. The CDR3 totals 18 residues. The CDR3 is CASSLTGTSVGEQGAQYF. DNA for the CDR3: TGTGCCAGCAGCCTTACCGGGACTAGCGTCGGGGAGCAAGGGGCCCAGTACTTC.

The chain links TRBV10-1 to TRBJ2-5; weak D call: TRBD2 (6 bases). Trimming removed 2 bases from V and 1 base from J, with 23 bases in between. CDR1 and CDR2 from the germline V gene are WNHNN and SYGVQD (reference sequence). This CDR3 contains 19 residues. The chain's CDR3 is CASSEPNFPGLAIQETQYF. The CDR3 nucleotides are TGCGCCAGCAGTGAGCCTAATTTTCCGGGACTGGCGATCCAAGAGACCCAGTACTTC.

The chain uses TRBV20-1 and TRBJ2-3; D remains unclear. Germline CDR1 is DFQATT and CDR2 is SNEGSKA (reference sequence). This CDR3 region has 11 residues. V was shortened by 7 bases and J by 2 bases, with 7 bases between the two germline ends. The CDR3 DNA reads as TGCAGTGGCCCCTACACAGATACGCAGTATTTT. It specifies CSGPYTDTQYF.

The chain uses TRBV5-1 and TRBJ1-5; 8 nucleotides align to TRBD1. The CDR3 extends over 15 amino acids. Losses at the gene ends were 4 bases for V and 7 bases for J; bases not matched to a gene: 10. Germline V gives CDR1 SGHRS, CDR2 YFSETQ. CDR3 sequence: CASSHSGQGGQPQHF. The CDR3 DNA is TGCGCCAGCAGCCATAGCGGACAGGGCGGGCAGCCCCAGCATTTT.

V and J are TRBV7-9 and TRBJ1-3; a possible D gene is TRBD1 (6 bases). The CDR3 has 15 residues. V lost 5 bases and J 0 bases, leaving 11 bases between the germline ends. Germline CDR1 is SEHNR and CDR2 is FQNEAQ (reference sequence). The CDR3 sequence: CASSPTGTSGNTIYF. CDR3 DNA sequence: TGTGCCAGCAGCCCAACAGGGACCTCTGGAAACACCATATATTTT.

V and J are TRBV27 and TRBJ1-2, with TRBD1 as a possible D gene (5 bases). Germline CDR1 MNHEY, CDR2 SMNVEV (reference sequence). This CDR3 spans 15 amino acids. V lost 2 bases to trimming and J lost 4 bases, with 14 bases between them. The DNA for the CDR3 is TGTGCCAGCAGTTTAAAATCAGGGTTTCCCTATGGCTACACCTTC. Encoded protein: CASSLKSGFPYGYTF.

CDR3 region: CASSDAGRRGYTF. In DNA, the CDR3 is TGTGCCAGCAGTGACGCGGGGCGACGTGGCTACACCTTC. The chain joins TRBV2 to TRBJ1-2, with a tentative D call TRBD1 (5 bases). The CDR3 consists of 13 residues. CDR1 and CDR2 (germline): SNHLY, FYNNEI. Between the trimmed V and J ends, which lost 3 bases and 7 bases, there was a span of 12 bases.

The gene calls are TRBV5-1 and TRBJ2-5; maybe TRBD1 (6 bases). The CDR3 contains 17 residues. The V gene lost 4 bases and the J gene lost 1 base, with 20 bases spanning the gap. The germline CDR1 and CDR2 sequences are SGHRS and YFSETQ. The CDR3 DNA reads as TGCGCCAGCAGCGGTCGAATCCTCACAGGGTCCCAAGAGACCCAGTACTTC. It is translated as CASSGRILTGSQETQYF.

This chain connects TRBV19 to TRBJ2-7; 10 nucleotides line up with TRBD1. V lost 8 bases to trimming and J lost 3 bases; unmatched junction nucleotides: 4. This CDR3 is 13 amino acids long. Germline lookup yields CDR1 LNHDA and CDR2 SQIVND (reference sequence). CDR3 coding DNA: TGTGCCAGTGTTCGGACAGGGGGCTACGAGCAGTACTTC. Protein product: CASVRTGGYEQYF.